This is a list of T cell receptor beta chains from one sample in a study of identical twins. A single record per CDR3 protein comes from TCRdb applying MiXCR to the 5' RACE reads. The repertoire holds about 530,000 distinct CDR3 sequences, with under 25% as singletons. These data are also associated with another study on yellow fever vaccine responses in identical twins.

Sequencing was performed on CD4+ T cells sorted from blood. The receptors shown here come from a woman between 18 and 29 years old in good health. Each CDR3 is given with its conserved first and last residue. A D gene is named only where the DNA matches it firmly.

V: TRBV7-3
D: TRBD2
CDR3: CASSLGLAGDSQYF

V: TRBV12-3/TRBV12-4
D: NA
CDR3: CASSTNSPLHF

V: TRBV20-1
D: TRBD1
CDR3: CSASQGAGEQYF

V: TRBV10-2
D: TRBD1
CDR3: CASSEPPRQGGEKLFF

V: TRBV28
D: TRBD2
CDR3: CASGWLAGGSYNEQFF

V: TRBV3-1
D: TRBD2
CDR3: CASSLGSAGGMYEQYF

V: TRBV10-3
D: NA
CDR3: CAISEAESSYNEQFF

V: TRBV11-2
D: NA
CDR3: CASSLGNTGPVSF

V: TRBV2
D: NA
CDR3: CASKGDTGSTYEQYF

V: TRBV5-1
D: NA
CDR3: CASSGSGASYNEQFF

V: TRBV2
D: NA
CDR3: CASNWGLNQPQHF

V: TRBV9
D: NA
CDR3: CASSVWGEHEQYF

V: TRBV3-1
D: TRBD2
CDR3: CASSPAVAGYHNEQFF

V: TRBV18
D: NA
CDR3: CASSRVGLNEQFF

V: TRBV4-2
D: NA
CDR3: CASSQDRDEQFF

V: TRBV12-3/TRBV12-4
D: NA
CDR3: CASSPKRLGQYF